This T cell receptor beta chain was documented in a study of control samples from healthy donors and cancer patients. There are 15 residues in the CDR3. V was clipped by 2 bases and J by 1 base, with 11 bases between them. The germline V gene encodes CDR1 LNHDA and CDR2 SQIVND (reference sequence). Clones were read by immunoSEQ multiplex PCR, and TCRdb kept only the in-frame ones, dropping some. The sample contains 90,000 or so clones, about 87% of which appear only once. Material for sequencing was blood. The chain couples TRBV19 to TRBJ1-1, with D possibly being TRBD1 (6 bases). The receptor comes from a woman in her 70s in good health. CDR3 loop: CASSIWTATNTEAFF. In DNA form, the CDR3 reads TGTGCCAGTAGTATATGGACAGCTACGAACACTGAAGCTTTCTTT.